This T cell receptor beta chain was obtained from a study of Ad26.COV2.S vaccination and SARS-CoV-2 variants. As for the study in general: Once or twice, 56 days apart, Ad26.COV2.S was delivered intramuscularly. Overall study results and limits: The authors reported substantial breadth in spike-specific CD8+ and CD4+ T cell responses after vaccination.

Remarks on this clone: Antigen specificity is unknown.

Germline loops: CDR1 LNHDA, CDR2 SQIVND (reference sequence). J gave up 3 bases and V 6 bases, and 11 bases lay outside the gene matches. The CDR3 has 16 residues. Treatment described: approximately 18 received Ad26.COV2.S at low or high dose, single or two shots; about 5 received placebo; per-sample allocation not given. Samples were taken on day 63 after the first vaccine or placebo injection. Here immunoSEQ multiplex PCR was the method, and the copy in TCRdb shows in-frame clones only, minus some. The table records about 480,000 clones, around 88% of them present only once. This sequence joins TRBV19 and TRBJ1-1; TRBD1 aligns across 9 bases. The material was peripheral blood, obtained in a trial of Ad26.COV2.S vaccine versus placebo. The origin of this receptor is a person between 18 and 65 years old who received the Ad26.COV2.S COVID-19 vaccine or a placebo. CDR3 amino acids: CASSARTGGADTEAFF. Here the CDR3 DNA reads TGTGCCAGTAGCGCCCGTACAGGGGGCGCCGACACTGAAGCTTTCTTT.